The following is a TCR beta chain sequence with its context. The data are from a study of control samples from healthy donors and cancer patients. The protocol was immunoSEQ multiplex PCR, while the TCRdb copy is restricted to in-frame clones and leaves out a portion. Of around 130,000 clones in the sample, roughly 89% were seen once. Germline CDR1 is SGHDT and CDR2 is YYEEEE. The length of the CDR3 is 15 residues. V dropped 0 bases and J dropped 8; count of bases not matched to a gene: 9. The source of this sequence is a young man in good health. The sample was blood. The genes are TRBV5-6 and TRBJ1-2; TRBD1 aligns across 8 bases. Written as DNA, the CDR3 is TGTGCCAGCAGCTTGGAGGATCGACAGGGGCACGGCTACACCTTC. Translated: CASSLEDRQGHGYTF.